This T cell receptor (beta chain) is from a study of blood T cell repertoires in COVID-19. Study information: The United States, Italy and Spain supplied acute and convalescent COVID-19 samples. PBMCs, B-cell-depleted T cells, or T cells provided the cDNA or gDNA that made up the material.

The CDR3 consists of 14 residues. Germline loops: CDR1 MDHEN, CDR2 SYDVKM. Trimming cost V 5 bases and J 5 bases, with 13 bases left between them. This clone has only one observation. Authors' analysis steps: Reference gene primers were amplified, and this amplification served to estimate nucleated cell counts. Profiling relied on immunoSEQ multiplex PCR, and the TCRdb table lists in-frame clones only, not all of them. For V, J and clone size, that table is used; D and trimming come from the DNA. The sample records over 50,000 clones, approximately 86% being singletons. This clonotype was sampled from a human donor in a cohort sampled during active COVID-19. The chain combines TRBV28 with TRBJ1-5; D gene unclear. Sequencing was done on a sample of peripheral blood. The CDR3 reads CASSGFVSYQPQHF. The CDR3 DNA sequence: TGTGCCAGCAGTGGCTTCGTCAGTTATCAGCCCCAGCATTTT. The full variable domain, completed using reference TRBV28 and TRBJ1-5, is DVKVTQSSRYLVKRTGEKVFLECVQDMDHENMFWYRQDPGLGLRLIYFSYDVKMKEKGDIPEGYSVSREKKERFSLILESASTNQTSMYLCASSGFVSYQPQHFGDGTRLSIL.